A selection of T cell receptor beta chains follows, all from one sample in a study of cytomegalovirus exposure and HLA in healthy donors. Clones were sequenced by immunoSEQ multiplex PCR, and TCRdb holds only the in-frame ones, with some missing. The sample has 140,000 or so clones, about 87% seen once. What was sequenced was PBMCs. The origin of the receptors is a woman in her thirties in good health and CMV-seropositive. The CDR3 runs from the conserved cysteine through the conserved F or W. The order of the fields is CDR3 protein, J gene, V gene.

CASSPSEGVNEKLFF	TRBJ1-4	TRBV18
CASSLVAGWSEQFF	TRBJ2-1	TRBV5-6
CASNPSGASYEQYF	TRBJ2-7	TRBV6-5
CASSPYARDISSGAFF	TRBJ1-1	TRBV9
CASSPGQGVTEAFF	TRBJ1-1	TRBV18
CASSFLPEIKSTDTQYF	TRBJ2-3	TRBV27
CASSLPSLRANYGYTF	TRBJ1-2	TRBV28
CASRQGVGDTQYF	TRBJ2-3	TRBV2
CASNLGDTNYGYTF	TRBJ1-2	TRBV19
CASSYRTSGNTGELFF	TRBJ2-2	TRBV6-6
CASSNRYRGFSGNTIYF	TRBJ1-3	TRBV28
CASTEDGGETQYF	TRBJ2-5	TRBV2
CASSLIAGGAHEQYF	TRBJ2-7	TRBV7-3
CASSIPPSYEQYF	TRBJ2-7	TRBV19
CASQPGVSYNEQFF	TRBJ2-1	TRBV5-1
CASTPRPDSNQPQHF	TRBJ1-5	TRBV6-1
CASSLTGGATNEQYF	TRBJ2-7	TRBV28
CASSFATGQGNQPQHF	TRBJ1-5	TRBV5-6
CASSLQSSGNTIYF	TRBJ1-3	TRBV5-5
CASSSGQFQETQYF	TRBJ2-5	TRBV11-2
CASSPGTGNNSPLHF	TRBJ1-6	TRBV18
CSVEGPTHTDTQYF	TRBJ2-3	TRBV29-1
CASSYSGLDTEAFF	TRBJ1-1	TRBV2
CASSPGGYAQYF	TRBJ2-3	TRBV6-5
CASSQGGGKDPNTEAFF	TRBJ1-1	TRBV4-1
CASVAGGPADTQYF	TRBJ2-3	TRBV5-1
CASSRLAGSSYEQYF	TRBJ2-7	TRBV28
CASSRTGVEDTQYF	TRBJ2-3	TRBV28
CASSVATGNHNEQFF	TRBJ2-1	TRBV9
CASSYDRVGTEAFF	TRBJ1-1	TRBV2
CASAAGTYYEQYF	TRBJ2-7	TRBV10-2
CASSLDSSYNEQFF	TRBJ2-1	TRBV5-5
CASSLGQGAWSEQYF	TRBJ2-7	TRBV5-4
CASSENVGSTEQFF	TRBJ2-1	TRBV6-1
CASSQNPGLVNEQYF	TRBJ2-7	TRBV4-1
CASKLGYSNQPQHF	TRBJ1-5	TRBV2
CASSLSWQNTGELFF	TRBJ2-2	TRBV27
CASSTGTGVWETQYF	TRBJ2-5	TRBV5-4
CASTSGVNYGYTF	TRBJ1-2	TRBV6-5
CASRLSGRSYEQYF	TRBJ2-7	TRBV19